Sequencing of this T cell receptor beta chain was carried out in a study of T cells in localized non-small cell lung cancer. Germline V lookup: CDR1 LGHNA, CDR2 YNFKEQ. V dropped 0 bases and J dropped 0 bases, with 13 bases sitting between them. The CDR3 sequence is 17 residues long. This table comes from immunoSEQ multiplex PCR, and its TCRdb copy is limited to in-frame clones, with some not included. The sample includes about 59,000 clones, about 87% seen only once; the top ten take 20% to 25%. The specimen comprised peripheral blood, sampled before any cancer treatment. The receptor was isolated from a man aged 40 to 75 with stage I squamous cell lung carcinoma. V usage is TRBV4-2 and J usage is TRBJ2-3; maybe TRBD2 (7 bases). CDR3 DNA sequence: TGTGCCAGCAGCCAAGATAACGGGGGGCTTAGCACAGATACGCAGTATTTT. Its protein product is CASSQDNGGLSTDTQYF.